Described below is a single TCR beta chain sequence and its context. Its specificity is unknown. This record comes from a study of CD8+ T cells in alopecia areata. Indicated treatment: oral pan-JAK inhibitor, 5-10 mg twice daily. CDR1 KGHSH and CDR2 LQKENI come from the germline V gene. The CDR3 sequence is 15 residues long. The V and J ends lost 3 bases and 3 bases respectively, with 13 bases between them. General study results and limits: Clonality in lesional scalp, especially alopecia totalis/universalis, exceeded that of normal scalp. Expanded CD8+ clones among the top 100, and scalp clonality, were significantly decreased by tofacitinib.

Isolated RNA was reverse transcribed into cDNA used as the sequencing template. Profiled with immunoSEQ multiplex PCR; TCRdb holds only in-frame clones, not every one. This table holds around 180,000 clones, around 60% found once. This TCR was recovered from a human donor with alopecia areata. This rearrangement joins TRBV18 to TRBJ2-3; TRBD2 might be the D (6 bases). Source: CD4+ T cells sorted from blood, taken around week 50, from a patient treated with tofacitinib. The CDR3 reads CASSPPRAGTDTQYF. The CDR3 DNA reads TGTGCCAGCTCACCGCCCAGGGCGGGGACAGATACGCAGTATTTT.